Sequencing of this T cell receptor (beta chain) was carried out in a study of T cells expressing NK-cell markers. Study-wide background: Among eight sequenced donors, seven carried HCMV seropositivity while one was seronegative. Study observations and caveats: For a few donors, these clonotypes were likewise the leading ones in the CD3+CD56-NKG2C+ fraction.

TCRdb reprocessed the 5' RACE reads, with one entry per CDR3 protein and no DNA. The repertoire table contains roughly 280,000 distinct CDR3 sequences. The CDR3 spans 15 residues. The V gene's germline CDR1 is SGHTA and CDR2 FQGNSA. As regards this clonotype: What it binds is unknown.

The source is a young man in good health. The V call is TRBV7-2, the J call TRBJ2-3; TCRdb's D call of TRBD1 is untestable without DNA. The sequencing input was blood T cells: a sorted CD56 or NKG2C T cell subset, CD4+ or CD8+ T cells, or bulk PBMC T cells (not recorded which). CDR3 in amino acids: CASSPPGHELDTQYF.